This entry describes one T cell receptor beta chain. V trimming: 3 bases; J trimming: 4 bases; junction bases outside the gene matches: 2. Germline V gene sequence: CDR1 MNHEY, CDR2 SMNVEV (reference sequence). The CDR3 runs 14 residues. This record comes from a study of blood T cell repertoires in COVID-19. Libraries were prepared by immunoSEQ multiplex PCR; TCRdb keeps only in-frame clonotypes and omits some of them. The sample contains 140,000 or so clones, 82% of which appear only once. The chain couples TRBV27 to TRBJ2-1, with 8 bases identical to TRBD1. The source material was peripheral blood. This TCR was recovered from an elderly woman with acute or convalescent COVID-19. The CDR3 nucleotides read TGTGCCAGCAGTTTGGGACAGGAGTACAATGAGCAGTTCTTC. Protein sequence: CASSLGQEYNEQFF.